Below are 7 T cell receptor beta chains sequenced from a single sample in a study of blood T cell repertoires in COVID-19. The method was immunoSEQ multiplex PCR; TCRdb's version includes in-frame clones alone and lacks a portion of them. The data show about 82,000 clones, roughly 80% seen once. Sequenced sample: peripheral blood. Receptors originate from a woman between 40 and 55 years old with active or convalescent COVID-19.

The DNA for the CDR3 is TGTGCCAGCAGTTACAACCCAGACACTGAAGCTTTCTTT. This codes for CASSYNPDTEAFF. The chain links TRBV6-2 or TRBV6-3 to TRBJ1-1, with D hard to call. V dropped 2 bases and J dropped 3 bases, with 7 bases sitting between them. The CDR3 runs 13 residues. Germline V gene data show CDR1 as MNHEY and CDR2 as SVGEGT.

The CDR3 coding sequence is TGTGCCACCAGCAGAGAAGGAAGGGGGCACGGCTACACCTTC. This gives the protein CATSREGRGHGYTF. The V call is TRBV15, the J call TRBJ1-2; 7 nucleotides line up with TRBD1. V gave up 0 bases and J gave up 8 bases; unmatched junction bases: 6. Germline V gene lookup returns CDR1 LNHNV and CDR2 YYDKDF (reference sequence). CDR3 size: 14 residues.

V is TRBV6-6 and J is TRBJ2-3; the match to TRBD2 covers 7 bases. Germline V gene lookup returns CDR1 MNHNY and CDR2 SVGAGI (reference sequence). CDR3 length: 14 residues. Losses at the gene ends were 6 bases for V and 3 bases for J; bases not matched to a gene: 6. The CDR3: CASRPGLTTDTQYF. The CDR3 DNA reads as TGTGCCAGCAGACCGGGACTAACTACAGATACGCAGTATTTT.

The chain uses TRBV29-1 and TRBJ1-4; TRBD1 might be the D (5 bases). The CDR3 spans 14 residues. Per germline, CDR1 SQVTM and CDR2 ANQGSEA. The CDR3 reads CVCRVVRSSEKLFF. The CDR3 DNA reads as TGCGTATGCAGGGTGGTGCGGAGCAGTGAAAAACTGTTTTTT.

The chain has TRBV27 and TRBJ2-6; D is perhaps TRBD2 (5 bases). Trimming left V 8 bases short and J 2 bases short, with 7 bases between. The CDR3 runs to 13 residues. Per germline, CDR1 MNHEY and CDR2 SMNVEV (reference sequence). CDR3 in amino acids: CASRLTGANVLTF. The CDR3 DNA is TGTGCCAGCCGACTAACTGGGGCCAACGTCCTGACTTTC.

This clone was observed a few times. CDR3 DNA: TGTGCCAGCAGTTACTTTTTCCAGGTATACACTGAAGCTTTCTTT. This gives the protein CASSYFFQVYTEAFF. V gene TRBV6-2 or TRBV6-3 combines with J gene TRBJ1-1; D call uncertain. This CDR3 is 15 amino acids long. Trimming left V 1 base short and J 3 bases short, with 12 bases between. Germline V gives CDR1 MNHEY, CDR2 SVGEGT.

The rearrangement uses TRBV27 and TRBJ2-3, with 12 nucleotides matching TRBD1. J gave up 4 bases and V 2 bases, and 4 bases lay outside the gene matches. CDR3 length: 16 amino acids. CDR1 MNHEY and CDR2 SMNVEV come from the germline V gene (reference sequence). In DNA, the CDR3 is TGTGCCAGCAGTTTAGAGCGGGACAGGGGGCCAGATACGCAGTATTTT. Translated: CASSLERDRGPDTQYF.